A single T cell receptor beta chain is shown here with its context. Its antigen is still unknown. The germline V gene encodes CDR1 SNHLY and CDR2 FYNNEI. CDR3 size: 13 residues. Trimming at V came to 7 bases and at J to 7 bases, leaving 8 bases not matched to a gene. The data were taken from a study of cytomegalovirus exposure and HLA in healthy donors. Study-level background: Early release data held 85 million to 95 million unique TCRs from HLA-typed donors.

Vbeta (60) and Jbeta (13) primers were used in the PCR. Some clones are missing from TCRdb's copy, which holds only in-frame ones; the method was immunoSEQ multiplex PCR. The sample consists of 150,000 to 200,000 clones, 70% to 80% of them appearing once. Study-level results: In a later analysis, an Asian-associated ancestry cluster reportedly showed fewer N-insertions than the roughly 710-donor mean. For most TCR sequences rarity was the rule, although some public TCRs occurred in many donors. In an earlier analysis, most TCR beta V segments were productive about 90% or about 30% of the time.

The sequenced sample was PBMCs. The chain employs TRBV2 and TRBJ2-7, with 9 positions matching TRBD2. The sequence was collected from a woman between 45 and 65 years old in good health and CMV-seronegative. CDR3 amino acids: CASKAGGPREQYF. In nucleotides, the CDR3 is TGTGCCAGCAAGGCGGGAGGGCCTCGGGAGCAGTACTTC.